The rows below give T cell receptor beta chains drawn from one sample of a study of blood T cell repertoires in COVID-19. Profiled with immunoSEQ multiplex PCR; TCRdb holds only in-frame clones, not every one. The sample yields approximately 240,000 clones, roughly 88% seen once. The sequenced material came from peripheral blood. These receptors were collected from a woman aged 35 to 49 who had recovered from COVID-19. CDR3s include the opening cysteine and the closing phenylalanine or tryptophan. A D gene is named only where the DNA matches it firmly. Clone size appears in some rows only: once, few, many, or a class for an expanded clone.

CDR3 protein	CDR3 DNA	V gene	J gene	clone size	CDR3 length	D gene
CASSLAGGPYEQYF	TGCGCCAGCAGCTTAGCGGGAGGGCCCTACGAGCAGTACTTC	TRBV5-1	TRBJ2-7	NA	14	TRBD2
CASSLTLPGAGELFF	TGTGCCAGCAGCTTAACTCTCCCGGGAGCCGGGGAGCTGTTTTTT	TRBV7-3	TRBJ2-2	NA	15	NA
CASSRGASGRGTSGSYEQYF	TGTGCCAGCAGCCGTGGGGCTAGCGGGAGGGGAACATCGGGGTCCTACGAGCAGTACTTC	TRBV11-3	TRBJ2-7	NA	20	TRBD2
CASSQDRGFGYEQYF	TGTGCCAGCAGCCAAGATAGGGGTTTCGGATACGAGCAGTACTTC	TRBV3-1/TRBV3-2	TRBJ2-7	NA	15	NA
CASSLSSRAQGPLHF	TGTGCCAGCAGTTTAAGTTCCAGGGCGCAGGGACCCCTCCACTTT	TRBV28	TRBJ1-6	NA	15	NA
CASNSGTGYSSGYTF	TGTGCCAGCAACTCCGGGACAGGGTACTCGTCAGGCTACACCTTC	TRBV28	TRBJ1-2	NA	15	TRBD1
CSVLGQRSSYEQYF	TGCAGCGTACTGGGACAGCGGAGCTCCTACGAGCAGTACTTC	TRBV29-1	TRBJ2-7	NA	14	TRBD1
CASTGGRSGNQPQHF	TGTGCCAGCACCGGTGGGAGAAGCGGCAATCAGCCCCAGCATTTT	TRBV2	TRBJ1-5	NA	15	NA
CASSVGTGGSYEQYF	TGTGCCAGCTCAGTTGGGACAGGGGGCTCCTACGAGCAGTACTTC	TRBV19	TRBJ2-7	NA	15	TRBD1
CASSGMGGFYTF	TGTGCCAGTAGTGGGATGGGCGGGTTCTACACCTTC	TRBV19	TRBJ1-2	once	12	NA
CASSLGTPIGRGKLFF	TGTGCCAGCAGCTTAGGGACTCCCATCGGCCGAGGAAAACTGTTTTTT	TRBV7-2	TRBJ1-4	NA	16	NA
CASNRGFSPAYEQYF	TGTGCCAGCAACAGGGGTTTTTCACCGGCCTACGAGCAGTACTTC	TRBV6-6	TRBJ2-7	NA	15	TRBD1
CASSLPPRLATNEKLFF	TGTGCCAGCAGTTTACCCCCCCGACTGGCAACTAATGAAAAACTGTTTTTT	TRBV28	TRBJ1-4	NA	17	NA
CASSFGQGEQYF	TGTGCCAGCAGTTTCGGGCAGGGCGAGCAGTACTTC	TRBV12-3/TRBV12-4	TRBJ2-7	once	12	NA
CASSPSGIFYGYTF	TGTGCCAGTAGTCCCTCCGGGATTTTCTATGGCTACACCTTC	TRBV19	TRBJ1-2	NA	14	NA
CSASTSGRAGTGELFF	TGCAGTGCTAGTACTAGCGGGAGGGCCGGCACCGGGGAGCTGTTTTTT	TRBV20-1	TRBJ2-2	NA	16	TRBD2
CASSPRTGESTDTQYF	TGTGCCAGCAGCCCTAGGACAGGGGAAAGCACAGATACGCAGTATTTT	TRBV11-1	TRBJ2-3	once	16	TRBD1
CASSRRGVGQETQYF	TGCGCCAGCAGCCGTCGGGGGGTGGGACAAGAGACCCAGTACTTC	TRBV4-3	TRBJ2-5	NA	15	TRBD2
CASSRKGQGYSYEQYF	TGTGCCAGCAGTCGGAAAGGGCAGGGGTACTCCTACGAGCAGTACTTC	TRBV3-1/TRBV3-2	TRBJ2-7	few	16	NA